This passage covers 13 T cell receptor beta chains from one sample sequenced in a study of T cell responses to AZD1222 COVID-19 vaccine. TCRdb's copy holds only in-frame clones and misses some; the assay was immunoSEQ multiplex PCR. This table holds 95,000 to 100,000 clones, 88% found once. Specimen: peripheral blood, collected 28 days after the second AZD1222 dose. All receptors derive from an adult who received the AZD1222 COVID-19 vaccine.

The CDR3 protein is CASSEAPGLINEQFF. The DNA of the CDR3 is TGTGCCAGCAGTGAAGCGCCAGGACTCATTAATGAGCAGTTCTTC. This chain joins TRBV2 and TRBJ2-1; a possible D gene is TRBD2 (5 bases). Looked up from germline, CDR1 is SNHLY and CDR2 is FYNNEI. This CDR3 has 15 residues. Trimming shortened V by 0 bases and J by 7 bases, and 13 bases separated the two germline ends.

This chain links TRBV4-1 with TRBJ1-4; 7 positions match TRBD1. With V trimmed by 0 bases and J by 8 bases, 9 bases remained unmatched. This CDR3 contains 16 residues. Germline CDR1 is MGHRA and CDR2 is YSYEKL. The CDR3 sequence is CASSQDVAGGNEKLFF. The CDR3 bases are TGCGCCAGCAGCCAAGATGTGGCAGGGGGGAACGAAAAACTGTTTTTT.

J is TRBJ1-1 and V is TRBV5-1; 7 bases map to TRBD1. V shed 3 bases, J shed 10 bases, and the junction held 6 bases outside the gene matches. The germline CDR1 and CDR2 sequences are SGHRS and YFSETQ. The CDR3 runs to 12 residues. This CDR3 is CASSWDTGVAFF. For the CDR3, the DNA is TGCGCCAGCAGCTGGGACACAGGGGTAGCTTTCTTT.

The J gene is TRBJ1-2, the V gene TRBV28; no clear D gene. V lost 5 bases and J 3 bases, leaving 16 bases between the germline ends. Germline-derived CDR1 and CDR2 are MDHEN and SYDVKM. The CDR3 runs 15 residues. Here the CDR3 reads CASSIHILGDYGYTF. CDR3 coding DNA: TGTGCCAGCAGTATACACATCCTTGGTGACTATGGCTACACCTTC.

This chain connects TRBV13 to TRBJ2-7; D not resolved. Trimming removed 3 bases from V and 0 bases from J, with 9 bases in between. CDR3 length equals 14 residues. Germline V CDR1 and CDR2: PRHDT, FYEKMQ (reference sequence). CDR3 bases: TGTGCCAGCAGCTTGATCGCTAACTCCTACGAGCAGTACTTC. Its translation is CASSLIANSYEQYF.

This chain joins TRBV9 and TRBJ2-1; D assignment may be TRBD1 or TRBD2 (6 bases each). There are 15 residues in the CDR3. Germline loops: CDR1 SGDLS, CDR2 YYNGEE. Trimming pared 4 bases from V and 4 bases from J, leaving 15 bases between. The CDR3 DNA reads TGTGCCAGCAGCCCTGGGAAGGGGGGTTACAATGAGCAGTTCTTC. It specifies CASSPGKGGYNEQFF.

V usage is TRBV2 and J usage is TRBJ1-1, with a weak D call TRBD1 (6 bases). Trimming left V 4 bases short and J 0 bases short, with 9 bases between. The CDR3 has 14 amino acids. Germline-derived CDR1 and CDR2 are SNHLY and FYNNEI. CDR3 sequence reads: CASSGYRVNTEAFF. CDR3 sequence (DNA): TGTGCCAGCAGTGGCTACAGGGTGAACACTGAAGCTTTCTTT.

The V gene is TRBV27, the J gene TRBJ2-3; D is undetermined. This CDR3 contains 14 residues. Germline V CDR1 and CDR2: MNHEY, SMNVEV (reference sequence). Trimming removed 2 bases at V and 2 bases at J, with 8 bases between. The chain's CDR3 is CASSLGQATDTQYF. CDR3 DNA sequence: TGTGCCAGCAGTTTAGGCCAGGCCACAGATACGCAGTATTTT.

The V gene is TRBV20-1, the J gene TRBJ2-1, with 10 bases identical to TRBD2. Germline CDR1 is DFQATT and CDR2 is SNEGSKA (reference sequence). Trimming at V came to 3 bases and at J to 1 base, leaving 6 bases not matched to a gene. This CDR3 is 16 amino acids long. CDR3 nucleotide sequence: TGCAGTGCTAGTAGCACTAGCGGGGATTCCTACAATGAGCAGTTCTTC. Translating it yields CSASSTSGDSYNEQFF.

The chain is built from TRBV6-5 and TRBJ1-4, with 10 bases that match TRBD1. The CDR3 is made up of 14 amino acids. Germline CDR1 and CDR2: MNHEY and SVGAGI. The V segment lost 4 bases and the J segment 6 bases; nucleotides outside the gene matches: 2. The CDR3 sequence: CASSSDRGDEKLFF. Written as DNA, the CDR3 is TGTGCCAGCAGTTCGGACAGGGGGGATGAAAAACTGTTTTTT.

The gene calls are TRBV10-3 and TRBJ2-7; D call uncertain. The CDR3 has 12 residues. Trimming removed 0 bases from V and 0 bases from J, with 0 bases in between. Looked up from germline, CDR1 is ENHRY and CDR2 is SYGVKD. DNA for the CDR3: TGTGCCATCAGTGAGTCCTCCTACGAGCAGTACTTC. This translates into CAISESSYEQYF.

V and J are TRBV11-3 and TRBJ2-3, with 7 bases matching TRBD2. The CDR3 sequence is 18 residues long. Trimming removed 2 bases from V and 4 bases from J; junction bases left unmatched: 15. Germline lookup yields CDR1 SGHNT and CDR2 YENEEA. The CDR3 DNA is TGTGCCAGCAGCTTAAGTATGGGTGGCGGGAGACTCCCAGATACGCAGTATTTT. This encodes CASSLSMGGGRLPDTQYF.

The V gene is TRBV18, the J gene TRBJ2-2; D is uncertain. The CDR3 extends over 15 amino acids. Germline loops: CDR1 KGHSH, CDR2 LQKENI. Deletions cut 1 base from V and 6 bases from J, with 12 bases between. CDR3 nucleotides: TGTGCCAGCTCACCACTGACGGATACATCCGGGGAGCTGTTTTTT. The encoded protein is CASSPLTDTSGELFF. The variable domain in full, completed from reference TRBV18 and TRBJ2-2, reads NAGVMQNPRHLVRRRGQEARLRCSPMKGHSHVYWYRQLPEEGLKFMVYLQKENIIDESGMPKERFSAEFPKEGPSILRIQQVVRGDSAAYFCASSPLTDTSGELFFGEGSRLTVL.